This TCR beta chain came from a study of beta chain features in type 1 diabetes. Study-wide findings and caveats: Type 1 diabetes patients had TCRB CDR3s that were shorter (moderately but significantly so) in all four CD4+ subsets.

V dropped 6 bases and J dropped 6 bases, with 14 bases sitting between them. Germline-derived CDR1 and CDR2 are ENHRY and SYGVKD. The CDR3 is made up of 13 amino acids. Investigators reverse transcribed all isolated RNA, so they sequenced expressed TCRB transcripts. Repertoires were generated with immunoSEQ multiplex PCR, while TCRdb's copy carries only in-frame clones and drops some. Of 150,000 to 190,000 clones listed, over 8.5% are singletons. This clone was detected only a few times. Its specificity is unknown. The sample comprised central memory CD4+ T cells from blood. The rearrangement links TRBV10-3 to TRBJ1-2, with D hard to call. This sequence originates from a man aged 18 to 30 in good health. CDR3 DNA: TGTGCCATCAGGCAGGTGGGGAGTGATGGCTACACCTTC. It is translated as CAIRQVGSDGYTF.